Below, one T cell receptor beta chain is given with its context. Its target is not known. Unmatched junction bases numbered 11, after V lost 5 bases and J lost 6 bases. Germline assignment: CDR1 SGHVS and CDR2 FQNEAQ. The CDR3 is 16 amino acids. The sample belongs to a study of cytomegalovirus exposure and HLA in healthy donors. The study, taken as a whole, reports: Earlier results showed most TCR beta V segments being productive about 87% or about 30% of the time.

Researchers ran the PCR with 60 Vbeta and 13 Jbeta primers. Data came from immunoSEQ multiplex PCR; TCRdb stores just in-frame clones and leaves some out. The sample lists 120,000 or so clones, less than 85% occurring once. The rearrangement uses TRBV7-8 and TRBJ2-1, with 9 bases fitting TRBD1. The material sequenced was PBMCs. This receptor was identified in a man aged 25 to 40 in good health and CMV-seropositive. The CDR3 spells CASSPGRGQGPNEQFF. CDR3 coding DNA: TGTGCCAGCAGCCCCGGCAGGGGACAGGGTCCCAATGAGCAGTTCTTC.